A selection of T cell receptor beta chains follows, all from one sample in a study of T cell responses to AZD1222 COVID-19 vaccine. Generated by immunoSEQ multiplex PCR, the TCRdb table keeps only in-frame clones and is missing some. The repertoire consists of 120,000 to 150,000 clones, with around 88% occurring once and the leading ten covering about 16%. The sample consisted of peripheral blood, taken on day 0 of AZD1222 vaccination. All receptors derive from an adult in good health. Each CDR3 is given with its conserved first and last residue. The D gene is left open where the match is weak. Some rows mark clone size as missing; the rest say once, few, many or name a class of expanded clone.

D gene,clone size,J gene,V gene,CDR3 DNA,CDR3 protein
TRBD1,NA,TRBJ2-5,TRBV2,TGTGCCAGGCGCCCGACAGGGGGCCGGTCGGAGACCCAGTACTTC,CARRPTGGRSETQYF
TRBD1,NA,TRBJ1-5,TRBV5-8,TGTGCCAGCAGCTCTCACAGGGGAAATCAGCCCCAGCATTTT,CASSSHRGNQPQHF
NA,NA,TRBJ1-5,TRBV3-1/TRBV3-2,TGTGCCAGCAGCCAAGAGAGGAATCAGCCCCAGCATTTT,CASSQERNQPQHF
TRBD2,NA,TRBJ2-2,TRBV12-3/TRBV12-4,TGTGCCAGCAGGGGACTAGCCCCCGGGGAGCTGTTTTTT,CASRGLAPGELFF
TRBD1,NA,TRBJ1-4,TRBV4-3,TGCGCCAGCAGCCAAGATAGGGACAGGGTTGTGGCAAAACTGTTTTTT,CASSQDRDRVVAKLFF
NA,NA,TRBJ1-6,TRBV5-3,TGTGCCAGAAGCTTGGTTTCCACAGTTCATAATTCACCCCTCCACTTT,CARSLVSTVHNSPLHF
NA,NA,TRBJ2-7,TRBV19,TGTGCCAGTAGTCGCGGACACCTTCTCTACGAGCAGTACTTC,CASSRGHLLYEQYF
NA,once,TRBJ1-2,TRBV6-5,TGTGCCAGCAGTTCCCCCCGCGGGTGGGACTATGGCTACACCTTC,CASSSPRGWDYGYTF
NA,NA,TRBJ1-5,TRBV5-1,TGCGCCAGCAGCTTGGACAGTGATCATCAGCCCCAGCATTTT,CASSLDSDHQPQHF
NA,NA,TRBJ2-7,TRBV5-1,TGCGCCAGCAGCTTGGGTTCAGGTGTCCACGAGCAGTACTTC,CASSLGSGVHEQYF
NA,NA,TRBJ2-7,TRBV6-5,TGTGCCAGCACACGGGACCCGTCGACGGACTACGAGCAGTACTTC,CASTRDPSTDYEQYF
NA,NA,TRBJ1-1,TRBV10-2,TGCGCCAGCAGTGACCCGGGGGAGACTGAAGCTTTCTTT,CASSDPGETEAFF
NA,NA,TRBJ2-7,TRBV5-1,TGCGCCAGCAGCATCCCGGGTCCCGAGCAGTACTTC,CASSIPGPEQYF
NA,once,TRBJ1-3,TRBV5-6,TGTGCCAGCACCCTGACAGGACCTCTCAACACCATATATTTT,CASTLTGPLNTIYF
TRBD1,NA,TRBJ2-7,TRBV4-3,TGCGCCAGCAGCCCTCACAGGGGGTCCTACGAGCAGTACTTC,CASSPHRGSYEQYF
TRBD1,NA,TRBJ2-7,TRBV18,TGTGCCAGCTCGACAGGGCTATACGAGCAGTACTTC,CASSTGLYEQYF
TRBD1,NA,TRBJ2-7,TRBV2,TGTGCCAGCAGTGCAGGGGGCTACGAGCAGTACTTC,CASSAGGYEQYF
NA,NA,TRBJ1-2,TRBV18,TGTGCCAGCTCACCCAAGTCGGGTGGGGGGCGCGATGGCTACACCTTC,CASSPKSGGGRDGYTF
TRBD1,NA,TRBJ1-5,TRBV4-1,TGCGCCAGCAGCCAAGTTGGGGGACAGGGCAAGCCCCAGCATTTT,CASSQVGGQGKPQHF
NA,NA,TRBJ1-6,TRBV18,TGTGCCAGCTCACCAGTAAGCGGCAATTCACCCCTCCACTTT,CASSPVSGNSPLHF
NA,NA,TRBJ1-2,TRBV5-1,TGCGCCAGCAGCTTGGAAGGGGTTAGCGGTGGCTACACCTTC,CASSLEGVSGGYTF
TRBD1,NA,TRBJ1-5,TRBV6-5,TGTGCCAGCAACCTGACAGGGAGGAGAAATCAGCCCCAGCATTTT,CASNLTGRRNQPQHF
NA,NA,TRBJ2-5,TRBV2,TGTGCCAGCAGTGCTCGAAGATCGGGGAACCAAGAGACCCAGTACTTC,CASSARRSGNQETQYF
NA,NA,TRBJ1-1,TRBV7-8,TGTGCCAGCAGCCGGGGCAGGACTGAAGCTTTCTTT,CASSRGRTEAFF
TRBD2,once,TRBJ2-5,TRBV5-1,TGCGCCAGCAGCAGGAGCGGGGGGTTCCAAGAGACCCAGTACTTC,CASSRSGGFQETQYF
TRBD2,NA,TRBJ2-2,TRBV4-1,TGCGCCAGCAGCCAAGGGGAGGGGCGGGGGGACACCGAGGAGCTGTTTTTT,CASSQGEGRGDTEELFF
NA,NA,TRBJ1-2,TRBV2,TGTGCCAGCAGGGGACGGAACTATGGCTACACCTTC,CASRGRNYGYTF
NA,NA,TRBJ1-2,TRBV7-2,TGTGCCAGCAGCCAGGACGGGAACTATGGCTACACCTTC,CASSQDGNYGYTF
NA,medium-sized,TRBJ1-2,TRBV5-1,TGCGCCAGCAGCTTGGTAGGCGCAGAGGACTATGGCTACACCTTC,CASSLVGAEDYGYTF
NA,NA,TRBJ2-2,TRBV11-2,TGTGCCAGCAGCATCTCATTCACCGGGGAGCTGTTTTTT,CASSISFTGELFF
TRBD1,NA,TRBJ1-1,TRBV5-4,TGTGCCAGCAGCTTCCGGGACAGCCCGTTCGGTGCTTTCTTT,CASSFRDSPFGAFF
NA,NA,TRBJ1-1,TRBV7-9,TGTGCCAGCAGCATTGCTAGGGGCACTGAAGCTTTCTTT,CASSIARGTEAFF
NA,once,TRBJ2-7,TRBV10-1,TGCGCCAGCAGTGCGTGGAACAGGTCCTACGAGCAGTACTTC,CASSAWNRSYEQYF
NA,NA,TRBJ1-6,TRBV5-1,TGCGCCAGCAGCTTCACACAGGGAGGGAACTCACCCCTCCACTTT,CASSFTQGGNSPLHF
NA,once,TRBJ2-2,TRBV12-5,TGTGCTAGTGGTCTGAGTAACACCGGGGAGCTGTTTTTT,CASGLSNTGELFF
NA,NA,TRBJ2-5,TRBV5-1,TGCGCCAGCAGCTTGGGGGCCGGGACTTTGTACCAAGAGACCCAGTACTTC,CASSLGAGTLYQETQYF
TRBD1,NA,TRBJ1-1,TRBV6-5,TGTGCCAGCCAGGGGGCGCCCCCAGAAGCTTTCTTT,CASQGAPPEAFF
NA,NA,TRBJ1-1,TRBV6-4,TGTGCCAGCAGCGCGGGGATCGGTGAAGCTTTCTTT,CASSAGIGEAFF
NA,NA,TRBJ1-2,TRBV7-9,TGTGCCAGCAGCCTAGGACAGCATGCCTATGGCTACACCTTC,CASSLGQHAYGYTF
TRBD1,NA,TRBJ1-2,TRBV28,TGTGCCAGCAGGGGGACAGGGAAGGGCTACACCTTC,CASRGTGKGYTF